The 31 T cell receptor beta chains given below trace back to one sample, sequenced in a study of early T cells in non-severe SARS-CoV-2 infection. Each CDR3 protein gets one entry after TCRdb re-called the 5' RACE reads with MiXCR. This table has about 80,000 distinct CDR3 sequences, 12% appearing once. Sequencing used whole blood. The source is an adult who was a healthcare worker with PCR-confirmed SARS-CoV-2 infection or an uninfected control (not recorded which).

This clonotype was seen repeatedly, ten times or more. J is TRBJ1-3 and V is TRBV19; D not certain. Trimming left V 3 bases short and J 3 bases short, with 9 bases between. CDR3 length equals 14 residues. The germline CDR1 and CDR2 sequences are LNHDA and SQIVND (reference sequence). The CDR3, as DNA: TGTGCCAGTAGTATGAGTTTGCGTGGAAACACCATATATTTT. It codes for CASSMSLRGNTIYF.

This clonotype was seen repeatedly, ten times or more. The chain links TRBV5-4 to TRBJ2-1, with TRBD2 matching 10 bases. CDR3 size: 14 residues. CDR1 SGHNT and CDR2 YYREEE come from the germline V gene (reference sequence). Losses at the gene ends were 5 bases for V and 4 bases for J; bases not matched to a gene: 3. The CDR3 loop reads CASRGTSEYNEQFF. The CDR3 coding sequence is TGTGCCAGCAGAGGGACTAGCGAATACAATGAGCAGTTCTTC.

This clonotype has only a few counts. This chain uses TRBV19 with TRBJ2-7; the D is unclear. V was cut by 3 bases and J by 4 bases, with 13 bases left in between. The V gene's germline CDR1 is LNHDA and CDR2 SQIVND (reference sequence). The CDR3 runs to 14 residues. The CDR3 bases are TGTGCCAGTAGTATCGTGGGCCCTGCTTACGAGCAGTACTTC. Its protein product is CASSIVGPAYEQYF. Variable domain in full (rest from reference TRBV19 and TRBJ2-7): DGGITQSPKYLFRKEGQNVTLSCEQNLNHDAMYWYRQDPGQGLRLIYYSQIVNDFQKGDIAEGYSVSREKKESFPLTVTSAQKNPTAFYLCASSIVGPAYEQYFGPGTRLTVT.

The rearrangement joins TRBV20-1 to TRBJ1-3; D remains unclear. The germline V and J ends were trimmed by 6 bases and 2 bases, with 14 bases remaining between them. The CDR3 sequence is 14 residues long. Germline CDR1 DFQATT, CDR2 SNEGSKA (reference sequence). This chain's CDR3 is CSASSGLAGNTIYF. The CDR3 region has the DNA TGCAGTGCCTCGTCGGGGTTGGCTGGAAACACCATATATTTT.

This clonotype was counted only a few times. Sequence at one end of the junction differs from germline and may be a read error. This chain connects TRBV4-2 to TRBJ2-5; TRBD2 matches 16 bases. Germline V CDR1 and CDR2: LGHNA, YNFKEQ. CDR3 length equals 18 residues. The CDR3 DNA reads TGTGCCGGCAGCCTCAACTCGGGACTAGCGGGAGGGAGAGAGACCCAGTACTTC. This encodes CAGSLNSGLAGGRETQYF.

This clonotype was detected a few times. The chain combines TRBV10-3 with TRBJ2-7; 7 nucleotides line up with TRBD1. V shed 8 bases and J 6 bases; nucleotides not matched to a gene: 10. Looked up from germline, CDR1 is ENHRY and CDR2 is SYGVKD. CDR3 size: 13 residues. The CDR3 protein is CAIGDSRGGEQYF. In DNA, the CDR3 is TGTGCCATCGGGGACAGTCGGGGTGGCGAGCAGTACTTC.

This clonotype was found a few times. The gene calls are TRBV6-5 and TRBJ2-7; D gene ambiguous. The CDR3 extends over 14 amino acids. V gave up 4 bases and J gave up 3 bases, with 13 bases separating them. CDR1 and CDR2 (germline): MNHEY, SVGAGI. The chain's CDR3 is CASSSPDLLYEQYF. The CDR3 DNA reads TGTGCCAGCAGTTCGCCGGACCTGCTCTACGAGCAGTACTTC.

This clonotype was counted at least ten times. The chain couples TRBV29-1 to TRBJ2-4; either TRBD1 or TRBD2 may fit D (6 bases each). The CDR3 loop spans 13 amino acids. The germline V and J ends were trimmed by 6 bases and 8 bases, with 17 bases remaining between them. Germline lookup yields CDR1 SQVTM and CDR2 ANQGSEA. CDR3 loop: CSVKGGLTDIQYF. The CDR3 DNA follows: TGCAGCGTGAAGGGGGGCTTGACCGACATTCAGTACTTC. Full variable domain (outside the CDR3, taken from reference TRBV29-1 and TRBJ2-4): SAVISQKPSRDICQRGTSLTIQCQVDSQVTMMFWYRQQPGQSLTLIATANQGSEATYESGFVIDKFPISRPNLTFSTLTVSNMSPEDSSIYLCSVKGGLTDIQYFGAGTRLSVL.

This rearrangement joins TRBV29-1 to TRBJ1-1; 8 bases are a match to TRBD1. The length of the CDR3 is 13 residues. Germline CDR1 SQVTM, CDR2 ANQGSEA. V gave up 6 bases and J gave up 4 bases; unmatched junction bases: 7. CDR3 in amino acids: CSVPWQGATEAFF. DNA of the CDR3: TGCAGCGTACCGTGGCAGGGGGCCACTGAAGCTTTCTTT.

This clonotype was observed many times. This chain links TRBV14 with TRBJ1-3, with D unclear. V was cut by 0 bases and J by 4 bases, with 16 bases left in between. The germline V gene encodes CDR1 SGHDN and CDR2 FVKESK. This CDR3 has 17 amino acids. The CDR3 sequence: CASSQDFGPAIGNTIYF. In DNA form, the CDR3 reads TGTGCCAGCAGCCAAGATTTCGGCCCGGCTATCGGAAACACCATATATTTT.

This clonotype was found a few times. The rearrangement links TRBV20-1 to TRBJ2-7, with D perhaps given as TRBD1 or TRBD2 (5 bases each). V dropped 1 base and J dropped 3 bases, with 13 bases sitting between them. There are 14 residues in the CDR3. Looked up from germline, CDR1 is DFQATT and CDR2 is SNEGSKA (reference sequence). The CDR3 is CSARARGLVYEQYF. DNA for the CDR3: TGCAGTGCTAGAGCTCGGGGCTTGGTCTACGAGCAGTACTTC.

The rearrangement links TRBV12-3 or TRBV12-4 to TRBJ2-1; 9 bases map to TRBD1. The CDR3 covers 15 residues. V was clipped by 4 bases and J by 9 bases; unmatched bases: 10. In DNA, the CDR3 is TGTGCCAGCAGTTCCTGGTCCCGGGACAGGGTTGAGCAGTTCTTC. Encoded protein: CASSSWSRDRVEQFF.

The chain carries TRBV4-1 and TRBJ2-2; D remains ambiguous. Trimming removed 2 bases from V and 0 bases from J, with 4 bases in between. The CDR3 consists of 14 residues. Germline assignment: CDR1 MGHRA and CDR2 YSYEKL. Written as DNA, the CDR3 is TGCGCCAGCAGCCAACCCACGAACACCGGGGAGCTGTTTTTT. This gives the protein CASSQPTNTGELFF.

This clonotype was seen at least ten times. The chain couples TRBV2 to TRBJ1-5; 11 nucleotides line up with TRBD1. CDR3 length equals 14 residues. Germline-derived CDR1 and CDR2 are SNHLY and FYNNEI. With V trimmed by 6 bases and J by 7 bases, 5 bases remained unmatched. CDR3: CASRGQGGGQPQHF. CDR3 DNA sequence: TGTGCCAGCAGGGGACAGGGGGGAGGACAGCCCCAGCATTTT.

This clonotype was detected ten times or more. The chain recombines TRBV7-8 with TRBJ1-2; 8 bases agree with TRBD1. Germline loops: CDR1 SGHVS, CDR2 FQNEAQ. The trim removed 0 bases at V and 2 bases at J, leaving 2 bases unmatched. The CDR3 totals 15 residues. The CDR3: CASSLATGGNYGYTF. CDR3 in DNA: TGTGCCAGCAGCTTAGCAACAGGGGGGAACTATGGCTACACCTTC.

This clonotype was counted only a few times. The chain couples TRBV3-1 to TRBJ1-1; D unclear. The CDR3 runs to 13 residues. Trimming took 0 bases from V and 7 from J, leaving 9 bases between them. In germline, CDR1 is LGHDT, CDR2 YNNKEL (reference sequence). The CDR3 DNA follows: TGTGCCAGCAGCCAAGATGATGTCGGTGAAGCTTTCTTT. Amino acid sequence: CASSQDDVGEAFF.

This clonotype was detected many times. The V and J genes are TRBV11-2 and TRBJ1-3; tentative D call: TRBD1 (5 bases). The CDR3 runs 17 residues. The V and J ends lost 5 bases and 0 bases respectively, with 17 bases between them. CDR1 and CDR2 from the germline V gene are SGHAT and FQNNGV. This CDR3 reads CASSHETAYRSGNTIYF. The CDR3 coding sequence is TGTGCCAGCAGCCATGAGACAGCTTACCGCTCTGGAAACACCATATATTTT.

This clonotype was recorded at least ten times. This sequence joins TRBV6-6 and TRBJ2-5; no reliable D call. The CDR3 runs to 15 residues. Per germline, CDR1 MNHNY and CDR2 SVGAGI (reference sequence). Trimming removed 5 bases from V and 0 bases from J, with 13 bases in between. In DNA form, the CDR3 reads TGTGCCAGCAGTAACGCCCCTGCGTACCAAGAGACCCAGTACTTC. Protein: CASSNAPAYQETQYF.

This clonotype occurred once. V and J are TRBV10-1 and TRBJ2-7, with a possible D match to TRBD1 (5 bases). The CDR3 spans 11 residues. Germline V gene data show CDR1 as WNHNN and CDR2 as SYGVQD (reference sequence). Trimming cost V 6 bases and J 7 bases, with 10 bases left between them. This CDR3 reads CASSQGQEQYF. CDR3 DNA sequence: TGCGCCAGCAGCCAGGGCCAAGAGCAGTACTTC.

The chain combines TRBV7-9 with TRBJ1-4; a weak D match, TRBD1 (5 bases). This CDR3 has 14 amino acids. The V end lost 8 bases, the J end lost 0 bases, and 10 bases lay between the germline ends. Germline V gene lookup returns CDR1 SEHNR and CDR2 FQNEAQ (reference sequence). CDR3 DNA: TGTGCCAGCCGCGAGGGGTCAACTAATGAAAAACTGTTTTTT. This gives the protein CASREGSTNEKLFF.

The CDR3 loop is CATSGDRYGELFF. The CDR3 coding sequence is TGTGCCACCAGTGGGGACAGATACGGGGAGCTGTTTTTT. The chain recombines TRBV24-1 with TRBJ2-2; the match to TRBD1 covers 7 bases. CDR1 and CDR2 from the germline V gene are KGHDR and SFDVKD. J lost 7 bases, V lost 5 bases, and 3 bases had no gene match. This CDR3 comprises 13 residues.

The table lists this clonotype with many counts. The chain carries TRBV6-1 and TRBJ2-2; 9 bases map to TRBD2. The V gene end was trimmed by 3 bases and the J gene end by 2 bases; junction bases not matched to a gene: 1. Germline assignment: CDR1 MNHNS and CDR2 SASEGT. The CDR3 length is 15 residues. The CDR3 is CASSETSGNTGELFF. In DNA, the CDR3 is TGTGCCAGCAGTGAGACTAGCGGAAACACCGGGGAGCTGTTTTTT.

This chain uses TRBV5-4 with TRBJ1-6, with 8 bases identical to TRBD1. V lost 4 bases, J lost 6 bases, and 9 bases stayed unmatched. The CDR3 covers 16 residues. CDR1 and CDR2 from the germline V gene are SGHNT and YYREEE (reference sequence). The CDR3 nucleotides read TGTGCCAGCAGCCTAAGCAGGGGGCGGGTTAATTCACCCCTCCACTTT. This encodes CASSLSRGRVNSPLHF.

The chain uses TRBV11-3 and TRBJ1-1; perhaps TRBD1 as D (6 bases). The CDR3 is 13 residues long. Deletions cut 3 bases from V and 5 bases from J, with 10 bases between. The germline CDR1 and CDR2 sequences are SGHNT and YENEEA. CDR3: CASSFRGPTEAFF. Written as DNA, the CDR3 is TGTGCCAGCAGCTTCAGGGGCCCTACTGAAGCTTTCTTT.

The sample holds many counts of this clonotype. The gene calls are TRBV6-5 and TRBJ2-3; D is undetermined. The germline gives CDR1 MNHEY, CDR2 SVGAGI. This CDR3 is built from 12 residues. V shed 4 bases and J shed 6 bases, with 8 bases lying between them. In DNA, the CDR3 is TGTGCCAGCAGTTTTAATAGTGATACGCAGTATTTT. It codes for CASSFNSDTQYF.

Ten or more counts support this clonotype. The rearrangement uses TRBV11-3 and TRBJ2-2; D is undetermined. The CDR3 is 13 residues long. The ends were cut back, 3 bases at V and 4 bases at J, with 6 bases in the middle. The germline CDR1 and CDR2 sequences are SGHNT and YENEEA. CDR3 protein: CASSFAFTGELFF. The CDR3 DNA reads TGTGCCAGCAGCTTTGCTTTCACCGGGGAGCTGTTTTTT. The variable domain in full, with the rest retrieved from reference TRBV11-3 and TRBJ2-2, is EAGVVQSPRYKIIEKKQPVAFWCNPISGHNTLYWYLQNLGQGPELLIRYENEEAVDDSQLPKDRFSAERLKGVDSTLKIQPAELGDSAVYLCASSFAFTGELFFGEGSRLTVL.

This clonotype was found many times. The rearrangement links TRBV2 to TRBJ2-3; D remains unclear. Trimming left V 6 bases short and J 0 bases short, with 10 bases between. The germline V gene encodes CDR1 SNHLY and CDR2 FYNNEI. The CDR3 sequence is 14 residues long. CDR3 protein: CASRTPFSTDTQYF. CDR3 DNA sequence: TGTGCCAGCAGGACACCCTTTAGCACAGATACGCAGTATTTT.

This clonotype was counted only a few times. V and J are TRBV5-4 and TRBJ1-2; D uncertain. The CDR3 contains 14 residues. Trimming shortened V by 3 bases and J by 6 bases, and 15 bases separated the two germline ends. The germline CDR1 and CDR2 sequences are SGHNT and YYREEE (reference sequence). The CDR3 sequence is CASSSRRQYHGYTF. Written as DNA, the CDR3 is TGTGCCAGCAGCTCCCGGCGGCAGTATCATGGCTACACCTTC. The full variable domain, completed using reference TRBV5-4 and TRBJ1-2, is ETGVTQSPTHLIKTRGQQVTLRCSSQSGHNTVSWYQQALGQGPQFIFQYYREEENGRGNFPPRFSGLQFPNYSSELNVNALELDDSALYLCASSSRRQYHGYTFGSGTRLTVV.

This clonotype was found a few times. V and J are TRBV30 and TRBJ2-7; TRBD2 matches at 10 bases. The length of the CDR3 is 16 residues. Unmatched junction bases numbered 16, after V lost 2 bases and J lost 9 bases. Looked up from germline, CDR1 is GTSNPN and CDR2 is SVGIG (reference sequence). The DNA of the CDR3 is TGTGCCTGGAGTTCCTTAGCGGGGGGACCCTTCGGTCGGCAGTACTTC. It is translated as CAWSSLAGGPFGRQYF.

This clonotype appeared a few times. The chain couples TRBV28 to TRBJ2-7, with D perhaps matching TRBD1 (5 bases). Germline-derived CDR1 and CDR2 are MDHEN and SYDVKM. This CDR3 has 12 amino acids. The V end was cut by 2 bases, the J end by 6 bases, with 8 bases between. CDR3 residues: CASSLPGFEQYF. The DNA for the CDR3 is TGTGCCAGCAGTTTACCAGGGTTCGAGCAGTACTTC.

The chain employs TRBV12-3 or TRBV12-4 and TRBJ1-6; D call uncertain. The CDR3 runs to 14 residues. V lost 6 bases and J lost 7, with 13 bases in between. CDR3 nucleotide sequence: TGTGCCAGCAGGGTGGGATCGAGCAATTCACCCCTCCACTTT. Translated: CASRVGSSNSPLHF.